Shown below are 2 T cell receptor beta chains from a single sample sequenced in a study of shared clonotypes between healthy human individuals. The table came from immunoSEQ multiplex PCR; TCRdb's copy has only in-frame clones and leaves some out. The sample gives about 2,100,000 clones, roughly 91% of which show up once; more than 1.5% is in the top ten. Naive CD8 cells lacked CD45RO, underwent positive selection for CCR7 and left out terminally differentiated effector memory CD45RA+ cells. Sequenced: naive CD8+ T cells from PBMCs. All receptors derive from a man between 18 and 35 years old in good health. Some clones in this sample may be carry-over from other donors' samples.

As for this clone: Other nucleotide sequences in the sample specify the same CDR3. The rearrangement joins TRBV29-1 to TRBJ2-3; possible D gene TRBD2, 6 bases. The CDR3 runs 12 residues. V was cut by 4 bases and J by 4 bases, with 9 bases left in between. Germline assignment: CDR1 SQVTM and CDR2 ANQGSEA. In DNA, the CDR3 is TGCAGCGTTGTCGGGGGTCCAGATACGCAGTATTTT. Residues: CSVVGGPDTQYF.

The V and J genes are TRBV27 and TRBJ1-1; perhaps TRBD1 as D (5 bases). This CDR3 spans 12 amino acids. Germline lookup yields CDR1 MNHEY and CDR2 SMNVEV (reference sequence). Trimming cost V 7 bases and J 5 bases, with 11 bases left between them. The CDR3, as DNA: TGTGCCAGCATTCAGGGTTGGACTGAAGCTTTCTTT. As protein: CASIQGWTEAFF.